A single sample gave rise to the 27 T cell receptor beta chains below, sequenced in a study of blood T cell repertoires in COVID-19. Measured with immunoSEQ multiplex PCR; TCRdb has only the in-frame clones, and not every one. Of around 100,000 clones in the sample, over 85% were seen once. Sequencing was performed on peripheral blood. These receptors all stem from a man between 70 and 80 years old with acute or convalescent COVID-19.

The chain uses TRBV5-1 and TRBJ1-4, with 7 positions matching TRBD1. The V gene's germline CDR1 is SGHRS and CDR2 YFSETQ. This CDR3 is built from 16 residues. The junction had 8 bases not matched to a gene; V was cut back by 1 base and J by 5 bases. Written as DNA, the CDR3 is TGCGCCAGCAGCTTGTCGCGACAGGGAGCGAATGAAAAACTGTTTTTT. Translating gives CASSLSRQGANEKLFF.

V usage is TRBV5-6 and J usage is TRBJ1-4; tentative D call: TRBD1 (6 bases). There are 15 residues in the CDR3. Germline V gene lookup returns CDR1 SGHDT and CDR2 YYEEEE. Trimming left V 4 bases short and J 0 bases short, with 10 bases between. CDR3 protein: CASSRRQATNEKLFF. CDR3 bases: TGTGCCAGCAGCCGTCGACAGGCAACTAATGAAAAACTGTTTTTT.

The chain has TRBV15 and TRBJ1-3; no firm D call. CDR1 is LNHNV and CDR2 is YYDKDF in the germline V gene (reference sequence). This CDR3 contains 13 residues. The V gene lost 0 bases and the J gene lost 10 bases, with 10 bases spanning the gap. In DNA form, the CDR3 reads TGTGCCACCAGCAGAGATCGATATGAGACCATATATTTT. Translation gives CATSRDRYETIYF.

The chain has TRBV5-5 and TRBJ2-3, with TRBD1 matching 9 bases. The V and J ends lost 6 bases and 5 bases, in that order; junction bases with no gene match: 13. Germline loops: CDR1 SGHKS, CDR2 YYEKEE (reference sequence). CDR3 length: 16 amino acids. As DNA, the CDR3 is TGTGCCAGCATTGGGACAGGGTCCCTTCTTATAGATACGCAGTATTTT. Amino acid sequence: CASIGTGSLLIDTQYF.

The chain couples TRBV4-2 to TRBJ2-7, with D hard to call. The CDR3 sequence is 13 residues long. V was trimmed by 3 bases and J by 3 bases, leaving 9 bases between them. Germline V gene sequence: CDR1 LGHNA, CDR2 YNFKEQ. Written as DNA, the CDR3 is TGTGCCAGCAGCCAGTTTAGATTCTACGAGCAGTACTTC. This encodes CASSQFRFYEQYF.

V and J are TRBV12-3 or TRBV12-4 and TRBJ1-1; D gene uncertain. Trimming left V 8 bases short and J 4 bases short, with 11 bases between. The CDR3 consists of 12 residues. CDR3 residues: CASEGEATEAFF. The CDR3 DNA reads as TGTGCCAGCGAGGGAGAGGCCACTGAAGCTTTCTTT.

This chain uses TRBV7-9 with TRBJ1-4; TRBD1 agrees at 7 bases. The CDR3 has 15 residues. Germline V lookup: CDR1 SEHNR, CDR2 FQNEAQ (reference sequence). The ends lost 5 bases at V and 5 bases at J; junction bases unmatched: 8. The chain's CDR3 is CASSHRRTGNEKLFF. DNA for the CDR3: TGTGCCAGCAGCCACCGCCGGACAGGCAATGAAAAACTGTTTTTT.

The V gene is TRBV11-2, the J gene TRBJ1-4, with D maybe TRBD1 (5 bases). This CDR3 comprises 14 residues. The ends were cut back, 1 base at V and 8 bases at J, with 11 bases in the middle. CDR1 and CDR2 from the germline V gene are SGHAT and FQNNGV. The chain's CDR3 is CASSLGQGLEKLFF. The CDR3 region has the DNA TGTGCCAGCAGCTTAGGGCAGGGATTAGAAAAACTGTTTTTT.

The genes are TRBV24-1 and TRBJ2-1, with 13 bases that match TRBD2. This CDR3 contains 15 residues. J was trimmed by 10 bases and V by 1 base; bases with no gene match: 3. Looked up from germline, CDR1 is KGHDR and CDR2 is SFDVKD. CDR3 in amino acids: CATSDLTSGRAEQFF. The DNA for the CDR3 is TGTGCCACCAGTGATTTAACTAGCGGGAGGGCAGAGCAGTTCTTC.

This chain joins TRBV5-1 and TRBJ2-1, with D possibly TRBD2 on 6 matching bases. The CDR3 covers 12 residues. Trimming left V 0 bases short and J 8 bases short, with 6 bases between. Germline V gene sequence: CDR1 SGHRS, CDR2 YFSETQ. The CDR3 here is CASSLAGDEQFF. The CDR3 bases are TGCGCCAGCAGCTTGGCGGGAGATGAGCAGTTCTTC. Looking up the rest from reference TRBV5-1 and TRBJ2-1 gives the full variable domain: KAGVTQTPRYLIKTRGQQVTLSCSPISGHRSVSWYQQTPGQGLQFLFEYFSETQRNKGNFPGRFSGRQFSNSRSEMNVSTLELGDSALYLCASSLAGDEQFFGPGTRLTVL.

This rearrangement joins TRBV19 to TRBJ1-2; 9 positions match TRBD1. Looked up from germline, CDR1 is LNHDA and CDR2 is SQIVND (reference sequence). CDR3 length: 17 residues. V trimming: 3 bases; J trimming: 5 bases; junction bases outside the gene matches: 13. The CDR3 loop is CASSMAGRTGADYGYTF. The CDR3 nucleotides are TGTGCCAGTAGTATGGCTGGCCGGACAGGGGCTGATTATGGCTACACCTTC.

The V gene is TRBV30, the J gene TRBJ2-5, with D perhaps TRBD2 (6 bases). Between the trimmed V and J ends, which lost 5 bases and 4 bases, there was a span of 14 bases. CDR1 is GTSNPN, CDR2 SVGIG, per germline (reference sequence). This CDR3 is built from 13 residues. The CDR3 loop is CAWAGGVVETQYF. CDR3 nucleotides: TGTGCCTGGGCAGGAGGGGTCGTAGAGACCCAGTACTTC.

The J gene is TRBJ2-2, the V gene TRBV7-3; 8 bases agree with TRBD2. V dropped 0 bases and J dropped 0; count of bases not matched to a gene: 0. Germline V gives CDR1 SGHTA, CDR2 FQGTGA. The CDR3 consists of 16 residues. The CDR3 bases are TGTGCCAGCAGCTTAACCGGGGGGGCGAACACCGGGGAGCTGTTTTTT. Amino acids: CASSLTGGANTGELFF.

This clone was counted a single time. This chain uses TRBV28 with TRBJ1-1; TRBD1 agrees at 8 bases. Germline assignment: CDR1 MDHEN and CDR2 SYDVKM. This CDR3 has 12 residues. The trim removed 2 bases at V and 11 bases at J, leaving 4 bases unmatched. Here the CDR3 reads CASSLQGALAFF. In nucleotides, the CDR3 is TGTGCCAGCAGTTTACAGGGGGCATTGGCTTTCTTT.

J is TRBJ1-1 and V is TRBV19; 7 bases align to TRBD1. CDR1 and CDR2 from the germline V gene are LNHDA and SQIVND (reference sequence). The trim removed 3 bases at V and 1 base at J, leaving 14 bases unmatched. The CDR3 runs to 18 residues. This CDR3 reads CASSILRGQTLKNTEAFF. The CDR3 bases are TGTGCCAGTAGTATTTTGAGGGGACAGACGCTCAAGAACACTGAAGCTTTCTTT.

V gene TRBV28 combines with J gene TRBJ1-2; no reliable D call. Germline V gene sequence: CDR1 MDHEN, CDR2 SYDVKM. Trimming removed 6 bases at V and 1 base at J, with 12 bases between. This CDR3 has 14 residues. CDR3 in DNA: TGTGCCAGCAGCCTTCCTCAGGTTAACTATGGCTACACCTTC. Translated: CASSLPQVNYGYTF.

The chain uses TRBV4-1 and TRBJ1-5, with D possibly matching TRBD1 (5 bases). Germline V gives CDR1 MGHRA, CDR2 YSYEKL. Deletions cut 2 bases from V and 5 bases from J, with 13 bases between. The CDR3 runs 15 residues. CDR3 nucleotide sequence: TGCGCCAGCAGCCAATTCGCAGGGATGGATCAGCCCCAGCATTTT. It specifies CASSQFAGMDQPQHF.

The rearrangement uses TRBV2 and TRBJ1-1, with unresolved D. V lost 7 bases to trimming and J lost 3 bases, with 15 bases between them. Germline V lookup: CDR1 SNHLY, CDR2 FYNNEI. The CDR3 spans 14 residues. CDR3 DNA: TGTGCCAGCACTAAGAGCGGGATCCACACTGAAGCTTTCTTT. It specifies CASTKSGIHTEAFF.

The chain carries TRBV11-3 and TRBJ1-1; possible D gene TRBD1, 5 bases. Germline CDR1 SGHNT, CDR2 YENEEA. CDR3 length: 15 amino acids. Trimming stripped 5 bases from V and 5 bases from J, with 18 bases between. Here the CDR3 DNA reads TGTGCCAGCAGCCCACCCGGGGGTAGTCTGACTGAAGCTTTCTTT. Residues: CASSPPGGSLTEAFF. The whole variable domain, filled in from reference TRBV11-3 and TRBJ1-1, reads EAGVVQSPRYKIIEKKQPVAFWCNPISGHNTLYWYLQNLGQGPELLIRYENEEAVDDSQLPKDRFSAERLKGVDSTLKIQPAELGDSAVYLCASSPPGGSLTEAFFGQGTRLTVV.

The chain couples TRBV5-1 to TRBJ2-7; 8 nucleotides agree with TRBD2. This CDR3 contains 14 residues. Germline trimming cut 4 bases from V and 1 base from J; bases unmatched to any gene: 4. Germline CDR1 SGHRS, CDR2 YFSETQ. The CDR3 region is CASSNSGGSYEQYF. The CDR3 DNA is TGCGCCAGCAGCAACAGCGGGGGTTCCTACGAGCAGTACTTC. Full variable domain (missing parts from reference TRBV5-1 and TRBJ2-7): KAGVTQTPRYLIKTRGQQVTLSCSPISGHRSVSWYQQTPGQGLQFLFEYFSETQRNKGNFPGRFSGRQFSNSRSEMNVSTLELGDSALYLCASSNSGGSYEQYFGPGTRLTVT.

This CDR3 is CASRSEDSLNQPQHF. The DNA of the CDR3 is TGTGCCAGCCGCTCCGAGGACAGCCTCAATCAGCCCCAGCATTTT. V gene TRBV28 combines with J gene TRBJ1-5; maybe TRBD1 (6 bases). Between the trimmed V and J ends, which lost 8 bases and 3 bases, there was a span of 17 bases. CDR1 is MDHEN and CDR2 is SYDVKM in the germline V gene. CDR3 length: 15 residues. Variable domain in full (rest from reference TRBV28 and TRBJ1-5): DVKVTQSSRYLVKRTGEKVFLECVQDMDHENMFWYRQDPGLGLRLIYFSYDVKMKEKGDIPEGYSVSREKKERFSLILESASTNQTSMYLCASRSEDSLNQPQHFGDGTRLSIL.

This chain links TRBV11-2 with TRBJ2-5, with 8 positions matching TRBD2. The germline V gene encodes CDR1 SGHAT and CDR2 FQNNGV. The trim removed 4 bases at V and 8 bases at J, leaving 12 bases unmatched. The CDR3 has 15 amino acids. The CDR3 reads CASSSAGGGRYTQYF. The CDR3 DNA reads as TGTGCCAGCAGCTCGGCGGGGGGTGGCCGTTACACCCAGTACTTC.

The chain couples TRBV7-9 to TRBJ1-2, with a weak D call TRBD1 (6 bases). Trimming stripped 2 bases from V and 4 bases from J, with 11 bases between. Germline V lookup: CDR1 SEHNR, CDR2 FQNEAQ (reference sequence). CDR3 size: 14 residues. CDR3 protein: CASSLPGHSYGYTF. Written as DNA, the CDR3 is TGTGCCAGCAGCTTACCGGGACATTCCTATGGCTACACCTTC.

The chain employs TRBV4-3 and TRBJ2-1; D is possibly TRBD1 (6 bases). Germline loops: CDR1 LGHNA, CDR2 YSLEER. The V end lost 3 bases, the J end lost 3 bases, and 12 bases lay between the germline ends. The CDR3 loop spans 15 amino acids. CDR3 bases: TGCGCCAGCAGCCAGGGGGACAACCGCTACAATGAGCAGTTCTTC. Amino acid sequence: CASSQGDNRYNEQFF.

The DNA for the CDR3 is TGTGCCAGCATGGCAGGGAAAAACATTCAGTACTTC. Protein: CASMAGKNIQYF. The V and J genes are TRBV2 and TRBJ2-4; a possible D gene is TRBD1 (5 bases). Trimming shortened V by 7 bases and J by 4 bases, and 8 bases separated the two germline ends. The CDR3 contains 12 residues. The germline CDR1 and CDR2 sequences are SNHLY and FYNNEI.

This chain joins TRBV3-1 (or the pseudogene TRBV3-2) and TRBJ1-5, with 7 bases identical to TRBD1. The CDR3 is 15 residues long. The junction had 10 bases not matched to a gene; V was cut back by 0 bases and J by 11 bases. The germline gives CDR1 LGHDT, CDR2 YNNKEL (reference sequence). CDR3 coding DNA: TGTGCCAGCAGCCAAGAGGCAGGGGGGTTCTCAGCCCAGCATTTT. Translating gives CASSQEAGGFSAQHF.

This CDR3 reads CASSSHGGSSTGTQYF. DNA for the CDR3: TGTGCCAGCAGTTCCCATGGCGGGAGCTCTACGGGGACCCAGTACTTC. This rearrangement joins TRBV28 to TRBJ2-5; the match to TRBD2 covers 7 bases. CDR3 size: 16 residues. Losses at the gene ends were 4 bases for V and 7 bases for J; bases not matched to a gene: 15. Germline loops: CDR1 MDHEN, CDR2 SYDVKM.